This is a list of T cell receptor beta chains from one sample in a study of blood T cell repertoires in COVID-19. Clones were sequenced by immunoSEQ multiplex PCR, and TCRdb holds only the in-frame ones, with some missing. The sample includes about 110,000 clones, less than 75% of them seen just once. Material for sequencing was peripheral blood. The receptors derive from a woman aged 55 to 70 with acute or convalescent COVID-19. CDR3s include the opening cysteine and the closing phenylalanine or tryptophan. The D gene is left open where the match is weak. Part of the rows lack a size; the others show once, few, many or a class for expanded clones.

>TRBV28|NA|TRBJ2-2|once
TGTGCCAGCAGTTTATGGAGGGACACCGGGGAGCTGTTTTTT
CASSLWRDTGELFF
>TRBV7-8|TRBD2|TRBJ2-1|NA
TGTGCCAGCCAAGCGGGGGAGTACAATGAGCAGTTCTTC
CASQAGEYNEQFF
>TRBV9|NA|TRBJ1-2|NA
TGTGCCAGCAGCACCAAGGACAGCTTCTATGGCTACACCTTC
CASSTKDSFYGYTF
>TRBV5-4|NA|TRBJ1-1|once
TGTGCCAGCAGCTTTTTGGCGGAAACTGAAGCTTTCTTT
CASSFLAETEAFF
>TRBV18|TRBD1|TRBJ2-7|NA
TGTGCCAGCTCACCGGACCGGGACAGGGGAGCCTACGAGCAGTACTTC
CASSPDRDRGAYEQYF
>TRBV29-1|NA|TRBJ2-3|NA
TGCAGCGTTGAGCCTAACACAGATACGCAGTATTTT
CSVEPNTDTQYF
>TRBV29-1|TRBD1|TRBJ1-2|NA
TGCAGCGTTGAACCCGGACAGGGTCATACTAACTATGGCTACACCTTC
CSVEPGQGHTNYGYTF
>TRBV2|TRBD1|TRBJ2-7|NA
TGTGCCAGTTCTACCGGGACAGGGTCTTACGAGCAGTACTTC
CASSTGTGSYEQYF
>TRBV6-6|NA|TRBJ1-5|NA
TGTGCCAGCAGTTTAGGGTTGAGGGATGGCAATCAGCCCCAGCATTTT
CASSLGLRDGNQPQHF
>TRBV30|NA|TRBJ1-3|few
TGTGCCTGGAGGCCCCCGGGTGGGAACACCATATATTTT
CAWRPPGGNTIYF
>TRBV4-2|NA|TRBJ1-1|NA
TGTGCCAGCAGCCAAGATGGGAGAGCTTTGATGAACACTGAAGCTTTCTTT
CASSQDGRALMNTEAFF
>TRBV18|TRBD1|TRBJ2-2|NA
TGTGCCAGCTCACCCCCAGGGGGCGTCGCCGGGGAGCTGTTTTTT
CASSPPGGVAGELFF
>TRBV3-1/TRBV3-2|TRBD1|TRBJ1-4|NA
TGTGCCAGCAGCCCGGACAGGGGGACAACTAATGAAAAACTGTTTTTT
CASSPDRGTTNEKLFF
>TRBV12-3/TRBV12-4|NA|TRBJ1-2|NA
TGTGCCAGCAGTTACGGTGCCAACTATGGCTACACCTTC
CASSYGANYGYTF
>TRBV6-5|NA|TRBJ2-7|few
TGTGCCAGCCGGGGGGCGACCTACGAGCAGTACTTC
CASRGATYEQYF